What follows are 5 T cell receptor beta chains derived from one specimen sequenced in a study of identical twins (dated by TCRdb to about 2016). The protocol used for the library was 5' RACE. These reads were obtained on an Illumina HiSeq 2000. TCRdb trimmed the raw reads at Q25, called clones with MiXCR and kept productive beta chains. Identical CDR3 proteins give one entry, which carries the most common genes and DNA. The sample table contains fewer than 500,000 distinct CDR3 sequences; only one count was recorded for approximately 14% of them. The top ten constitute more than 0.8% of the sample. These data were also reused for a study on yellow fever vaccine responses in identical twins.

Sequencing was carried out using CD4+ T cells sorted from blood. Receptor source: a woman under 30 in good health.

This clonotype was recorded at least ten times. V usage is TRBV21-1 and J usage is TRBJ1-5; the table's D call, TRBD1, was not checked against the DNA. TRBV21-1 is deemed a pseudogene. The length of the CDR3 is 12 residues. CDR3 nucleotide sequence: TGTGCCAGCAGTTCTCAGGGTCAGCCCCAGCATTTT. Its translation: CASSSQGQPQHF.

The rearrangement links TRBV7-8 to TRBJ1-1, with D tentatively TRBD1 (5 bases). Germline lookup yields CDR1 SGHVS and CDR2 FQNEAQ. V was clipped by 5 bases and J by 6 bases, with 13 bases between them. The CDR3 contains 13 residues. The CDR3 region has the DNA TGTGCCAGCAGCCATTCAGGGCTGGCTGAAGCTTTCTTT. Translated, it gives CASSHSGLAEAFF.

This rearrangement joins TRBV12-3 or TRBV12-4 to TRBJ2-3, with 11 bases identical to TRBD1. Trimming took 6 bases from V and 4 from J; bases not matched to a gene: 6. The CDR3 covers 15 residues. CDR3: CASRRTGGAADTQYF. The CDR3 DNA is TGTGCCAGCAGAAGGACAGGGGGCGCGGCAGATACGCAGTATTTT.

This chain links TRBV7-2 with TRBJ2-5, with 8 bases that match TRBD1. With 8 bases clipped from V and 7 bases from J, the junction kept 21 bases outside the gene matches. Per germline, CDR1 SGHTA and CDR2 FQGNSA. The CDR3 spans 17 residues. Here the CDR3 reads CASGLRSTDRAARTQYF. DNA for the CDR3: TGTGCCAGCGGCCTTCGCTCTACGGACAGGGCCGCTAGGACCCAGTACTTC. Variable domain in full (rest from reference TRBV7-2 and TRBJ2-5): GAGVSQSPSNKVTEKGKDVELRCDPISGHTALYWYRQSLGQGLEFLIYFQGNSAPDKSGLPSDRFSAERTGGSVSTLTIQRTQQEDSAVYLCASGLRSTDRAARTQYFGPGTRLLVL.

This clonotype was seen a few times. The chain links TRBV5-4 to TRBJ2-1; 11 bases fit TRBD2. Germline CDR1 SGHNT, CDR2 YYREEE (reference sequence). The CDR3 is 18 amino acids. Losses at the gene ends were 0 bases for V and 0 bases for J; bases not matched to a gene: 5. CDR3 loop: CASSLGVSGGVSYNEQFF. The CDR3 nucleotides are TGTGCCAGCAGCTTGGGTGTTAGCGGGGGGGTCTCCTACAATGAGCAGTTCTTC.